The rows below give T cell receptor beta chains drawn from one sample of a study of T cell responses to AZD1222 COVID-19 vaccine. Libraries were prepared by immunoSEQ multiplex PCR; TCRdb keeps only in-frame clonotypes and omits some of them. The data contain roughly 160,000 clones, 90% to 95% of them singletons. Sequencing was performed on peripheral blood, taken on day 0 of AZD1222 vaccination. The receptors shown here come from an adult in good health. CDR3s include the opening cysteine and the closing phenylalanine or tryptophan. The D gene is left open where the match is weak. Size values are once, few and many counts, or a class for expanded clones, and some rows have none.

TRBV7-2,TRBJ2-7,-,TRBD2,CASSQGGLAGGSYEQYF,TGTGCCAGCAGCCAGGGTGGACTAGCGGGAGGGAGCTACGAGCAGTACTTC
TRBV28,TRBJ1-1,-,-,CASSFQGRTEAFF,TGTGCCAGCAGTTTTCAGGGAAGGACTGAAGCTTTCTTT
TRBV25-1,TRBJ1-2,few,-,CASSARGGGYTF,TGTGCCAGCAGTGCACGAGGGGGTGGCTACACCTTC
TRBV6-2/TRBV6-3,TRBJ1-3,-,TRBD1,CASSWDSRNTIYF,TGTGCCAGCAGCTGGGACAGCAGAAACACCATATATTTT
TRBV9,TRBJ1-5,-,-,CASSFDSNQPQHF,TGTGCCAGCAGCTTCGACAGTAATCAGCCCCAGCATTTT
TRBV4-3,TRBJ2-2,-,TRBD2,CASSQGASGGPGAGELFF,TGCGCCAGCAGCCAAGGGGCTAGCGGGGGGCCTGGGGCCGGGGAGCTGTTTTTT
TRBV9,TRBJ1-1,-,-,CASSATIAGLGTEAFF,TGTGCCAGCAGCGCAACGATCGCAGGGCTGGGCACTGAAGCTTTCTTT
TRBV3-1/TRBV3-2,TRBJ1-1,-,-,CASSQDLQGGRDEAFF,TGTGCCAGCAGCCAGGACCTACAGGGCGGTCGAGATGAAGCTTTCTTT
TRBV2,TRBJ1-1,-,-,CASSENPQNTEAFF,TGTGCCAGCAGTGAAAACCCCCAGAACACTGAAGCTTTCTTT
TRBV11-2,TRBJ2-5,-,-,CASSLDPGRGEETQYF,TGTGCCAGCAGCTTAGATCCGGGCAGGGGAGAGGAGACCCAGTACTTC
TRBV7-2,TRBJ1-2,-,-,CASSLTFSNYGYTF,TGTGCCAGCAGCTTAACCTTCTCTAACTATGGCTACACCTTC
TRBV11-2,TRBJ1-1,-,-,CASSLERNTEAFF,TGTGCCAGCAGCTTAGAAAGGAACACTGAAGCTTTCTTT
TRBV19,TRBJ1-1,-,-,CASNGAENTEAFF,TGTGCCAGTAACGGGGCAGAGAACACTGAAGCTTTCTTT
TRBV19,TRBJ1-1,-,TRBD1,CATRKGALNTEAFF,TGTGCCACTCGTAAGGGGGCTCTTAACACTGAAGCTTTCTTT
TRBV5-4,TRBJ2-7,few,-,CASSRGGGGVYEQYF,TGTGCCAGCAGCAGAGGGGGAGGAGGGGTTTACGAGCAGTACTTC
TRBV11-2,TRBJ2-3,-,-,CASSLVMGVRADTQYF,TGTGCCAGCAGCTTAGTTATGGGTGTGAGGGCAGATACGCAGTATTTT
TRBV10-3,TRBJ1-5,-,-,CAISGGQPGQPQHF,TGTGCCATCAGTGGAGGCCAACCCGGTCAGCCCCAGCATTTT
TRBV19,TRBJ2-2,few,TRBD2,CASTQGTSGGVNTGELFF,TGTGCCAGTACCCAAGGCACTAGCGGGGGGGTGAACACCGGGGAGCTGTTTTTT
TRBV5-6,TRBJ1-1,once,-,CASSFGLRNTEAFF,TGTGCCAGCAGCTTCGGCCTTCGGAACACTGAAGCTTTCTTT
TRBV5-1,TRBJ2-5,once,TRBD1,CASSPGTEGQETQYF,TGCGCCAGCAGCCCCGGGACAGAGGGACAAGAGACCCAGTACTTC
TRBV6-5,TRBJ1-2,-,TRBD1,CASRWTGAYGYTF,TGTGCCAGCAGATGGACAGGGGCTTATGGCTACACCTTC
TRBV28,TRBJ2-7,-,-,CASSFPTVGGVYYEQYF,TGTGCCAGCAGTTTCCCTACGGTTGGCGGGGTTTATTACGAGCAGTACTTC
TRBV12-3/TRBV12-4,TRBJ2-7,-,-,CASRGGQTYEQYF,TGTGCCAGCAGGGGAGGACAAACCTACGAGCAGTACTTC
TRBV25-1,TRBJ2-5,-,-,CASHKDSQETQYF,TGTGCCAGTCACAAGGACAGCCAAGAGACCCAGTACTTC
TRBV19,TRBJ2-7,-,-,CASSTRTDSYEQYF,TGTGCCAGTAGTACTCGGACTGATTCCTACGAGCAGTACTTC
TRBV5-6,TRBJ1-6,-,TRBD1,CASSEGGQGYYNSPLHF,TGTGCCAGCAGTGAGGGGGGACAGGGGTACTATAATTCACCCCTCCACTTT
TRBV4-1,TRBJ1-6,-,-,CASSQGRDNSPLHF,TGCGCCAGCAGCCAAGGCCGGGATAATTCACCCCTCCACTTT
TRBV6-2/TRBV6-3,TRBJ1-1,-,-,CASSDPNTEAFF,TGTGCCAGCAGTGACCCGAACACTGAAGCTTTCTTT
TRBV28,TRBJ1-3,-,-,CASSFDSSGNTIYF,TGTGCCAGCAGTTTCGATAGCTCTGGAAACACCATATATTTT
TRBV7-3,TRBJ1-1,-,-,CASSFLDNTEAFF,TGTGCCAGCAGCTTTTTAGACAACACTGAAGCTTTCTTT
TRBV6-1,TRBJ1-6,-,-,CASSDPVGRGYSPLHF,TGTGCCAGCAGTGATCCTGTGGGAAGGGGGTATTCACCCCTCCACTTT
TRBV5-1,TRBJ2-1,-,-,CASSFPVGLEQFF,TGCGCCAGCAGCTTTCCGGTCGGGCTTGAGCAGTTCTTC
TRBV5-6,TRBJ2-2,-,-,CASSFRTRLNTGELFF,TGTGCCAGCAGCTTCCGGACTCGCCTGAACACCGGGGAGCTGTTTTTT
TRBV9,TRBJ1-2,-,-,CASSSNRRSGYTF,TGTGCCAGCAGCTCGAATAGGAGAAGTGGCTACACCTTC
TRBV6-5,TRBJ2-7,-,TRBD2,CASEGASGRTGEQYF,TGTGCCAGTGAGGGGGCTAGCGGGAGAACGGGGGAGCAGTACTTC
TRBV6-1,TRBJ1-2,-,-,CASSEDRGTNYGYTF,TGTGCCAGCAGTGAAGACAGAGGGACTAACTATGGCTACACCTTC
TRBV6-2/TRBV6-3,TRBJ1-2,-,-,CASSYGYGYTF,TGTGCCAGCAGTTACGGATATGGCTACACCTTC
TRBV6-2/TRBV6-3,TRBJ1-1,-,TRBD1,CASSTRRQGTINTEAFF,TGTGCCAGCAGCACTCGCCGACAGGGAACCATCAACACTGAAGCTTTCTTT
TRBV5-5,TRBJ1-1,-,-,CASSLLVGNPTEAFF,TGTGCCAGCAGCTTGTTGGTCGGGAACCCCACTGAAGCTTTCTTT
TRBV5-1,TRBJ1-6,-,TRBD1,CASSPGTDNSPLHF,TGCGCCAGCAGCCCGGGGACAGACAATTCACCCCTCCACTTT
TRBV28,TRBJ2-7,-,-,CASSRWGDSVEQYF,TGTGCCAGCAGTCGTTGGGGTGACAGCGTCGAGCAGTACTTC
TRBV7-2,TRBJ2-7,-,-,CASSLVQGRFLSSYEQYF,TGTGCCAGCAGCTTAGTACAGGGTCGATTTCTGAGCTCCTACGAGCAGTACTTC
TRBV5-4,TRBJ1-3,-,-,CASSLAGGSDTIYF,TGTGCCAGCAGCTTGGCGGGGGGCTCAGACACCATATATTTT
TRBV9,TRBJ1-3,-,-,CASSVVGAGNTIYF,TGTGCCAGCAGCGTAGTCGGGGCTGGAAACACCATATATTTT
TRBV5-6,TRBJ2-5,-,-,CASSPNSGSQYF,TGTGCCAGCAGCCCCAACTCCGGGTCCCAGTACTTC